The rows below give T cell receptor beta chains drawn from one sample of a study of T cells in localized non-small cell lung cancer. TCRdb keeps only in-frame clones here, not all; method: immunoSEQ multiplex PCR. The sample records roughly 30,000 clones, 80% to 95% being singletons. This specimen was peripheral blood, taken before any cancer treatment. The receptors shown here come from a female donor over 55 with stage I lung adenocarcinoma. Both conserved end residues are trimmed from each CDR3.

V: TRBV23-1; CDR3: ASSQPLKIIYEQY
V: TRBV10-3; CDR3: ATGGGRSSGNTIY
V: TRBV2; CDR3: ASSGLAVVNEQF
V: TRBV18; CDR3: ASLADVAAEAF
V: TRBV29-1; CDR3: SGLTPTGLSYEQY
V: TRBV19; CDR3: ASMPQDTKNFYGYT
V: TRBV10-3; CDR3: AISDRIENTIY
V: TRBV18; CDR3: ASSPRRDTGNTIY
V: TRBV14; CDR3: ASSHSGGGYT
V: TRBV2; CDR3: ASSWTDSYEQY
V: TRBV4-2; CDR3: ASSQAPSGGADTQY
V: TRBV15; CDR3: ATSRGLAAYNEQF
V: TRBV2; CDR3: ASSLRSRGTEAF
V: TRBV19; CDR3: ASTSSGTVETQY
V: TRBV27; CDR3: ASGDRGEKLF